This section outlines one T cell receptor beta chain sequence together with its context. Its target is not known. This sample was taken from a study of cytomegalovirus exposure and HLA in healthy donors. Findings of the study overall: Later analysis suggested most CMV-associated TCR beta chains were HLA-restricted. Prior analysis indicated that the majority of TCR beta V segments exhibited productivity approximately 87% or approximately 30% of the time.

Whereas donors were nominally healthy upon sampling, unrecorded immune exposures were probable. PCR amplification relied on 60 Vbeta primers (plus 13 Jbeta primers). The protocol was immunoSEQ multiplex PCR, while the TCRdb copy is restricted to in-frame clones and leaves out a portion. Its table records about 160,000 clones. V was pared by 5 bases and J by 0 bases, with 18 bases between. CDR3 length: 17 amino acids. Germline loops: CDR1 SGHTA, CDR2 FQGNSA. The sequence was obtained from a man under 40 in good health and CMV-seronegative. V and J are TRBV7-2 and TRBJ2-3; the D gene is possibly TRBD2 (5 bases). The source material was PBMCs. The CDR3 DNA reads TGTGCCAGCAGCCAGGCCCTTTCGGGGTTGAGCACAGATACGCAGTATTTT. Its protein is CASSQALSGLSTDTQYF.